Reported below is one T cell receptor (beta chain). The source of the sample is a study of shared clonotypes between healthy human individuals. Assay execution took place at the deep level. The protocol was immunoSEQ multiplex PCR, while the TCRdb copy is restricted to in-frame clones and leaves out a portion. Found here are 950,000 to 1,300,000 clones, under 80% of them singletons; the top ten hold over 1.3%. The V and J ends lost 0 bases and 6 bases, in that order; junction bases with no gene match: 6. The CDR3 is 15 residues long. The germline CDR1 and CDR2 sequences are SGHRS and YFSETQ. The sequence was collected from a man aged 18 to 29 in good health. The chain couples TRBV5-1 to TRBJ2-1; 7 bases map to TRBD2. The specimen was memory CD4+ T cells sorted from blood. Subset noted: CD45RA-negative fraction. The CDR3 spells CASSLARGTTNEQFF. Written as DNA, the CDR3 is TGCGCCAGCAGCTTGGCCCGGGGGACTACCAATGAGCAGTTCTTC.